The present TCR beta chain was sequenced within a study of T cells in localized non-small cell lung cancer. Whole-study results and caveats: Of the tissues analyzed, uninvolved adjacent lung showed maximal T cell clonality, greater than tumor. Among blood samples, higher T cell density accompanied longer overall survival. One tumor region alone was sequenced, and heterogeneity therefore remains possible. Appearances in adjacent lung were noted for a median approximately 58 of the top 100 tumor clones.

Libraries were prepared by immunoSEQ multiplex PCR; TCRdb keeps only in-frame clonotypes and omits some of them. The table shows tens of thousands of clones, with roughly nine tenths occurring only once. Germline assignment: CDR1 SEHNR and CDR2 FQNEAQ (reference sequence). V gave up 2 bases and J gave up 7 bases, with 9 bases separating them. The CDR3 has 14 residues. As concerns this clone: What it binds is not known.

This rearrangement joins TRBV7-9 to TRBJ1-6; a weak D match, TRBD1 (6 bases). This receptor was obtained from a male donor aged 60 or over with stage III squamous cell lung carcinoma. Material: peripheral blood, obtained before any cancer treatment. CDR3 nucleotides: TGTGCCAGCAGCTTAAACAGGGACAATTCACCCCTCCACTTT. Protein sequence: CASSLNRDNSPLHF.